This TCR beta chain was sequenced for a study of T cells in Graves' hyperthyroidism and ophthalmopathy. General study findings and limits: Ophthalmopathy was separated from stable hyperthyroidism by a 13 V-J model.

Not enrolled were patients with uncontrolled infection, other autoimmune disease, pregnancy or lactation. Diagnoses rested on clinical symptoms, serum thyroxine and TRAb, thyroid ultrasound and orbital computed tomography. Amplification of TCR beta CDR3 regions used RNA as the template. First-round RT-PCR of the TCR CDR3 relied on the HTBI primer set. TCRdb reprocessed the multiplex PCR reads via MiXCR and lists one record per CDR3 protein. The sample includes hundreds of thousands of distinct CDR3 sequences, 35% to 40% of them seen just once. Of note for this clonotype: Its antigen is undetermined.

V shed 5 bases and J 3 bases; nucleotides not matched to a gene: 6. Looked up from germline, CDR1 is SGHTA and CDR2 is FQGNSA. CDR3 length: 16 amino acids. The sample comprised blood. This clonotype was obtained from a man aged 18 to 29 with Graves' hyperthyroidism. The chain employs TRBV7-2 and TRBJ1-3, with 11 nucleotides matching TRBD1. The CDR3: CASSTGTGGLGNTIYF. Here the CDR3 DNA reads TGTGCCAGCAGCACCGGGACAGGGGGACTTGGAAACACCATATATTTT.